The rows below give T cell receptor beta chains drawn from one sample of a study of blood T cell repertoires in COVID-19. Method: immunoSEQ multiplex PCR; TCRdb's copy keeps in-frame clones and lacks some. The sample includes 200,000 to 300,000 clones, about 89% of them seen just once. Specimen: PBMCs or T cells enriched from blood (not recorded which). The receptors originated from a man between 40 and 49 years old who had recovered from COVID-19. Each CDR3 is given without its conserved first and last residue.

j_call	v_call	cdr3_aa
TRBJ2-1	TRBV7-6	ASSLKWEGYNEQF
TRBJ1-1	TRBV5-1	ASSLAPGTGDTEAF
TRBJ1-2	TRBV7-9	ASTDIRTGRCYT
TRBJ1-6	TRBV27	ASSLRDSSPLH
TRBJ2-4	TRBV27	ASSFGTSDNIQY
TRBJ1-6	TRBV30	AWSVTEQPSPLH
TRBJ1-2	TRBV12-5	ASGAGRIYGYT
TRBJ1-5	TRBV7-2	ASSHKTGVRNQPQH
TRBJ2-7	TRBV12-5	ASGPPTSGIYEQY
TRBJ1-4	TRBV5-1	ASSQRQGSGNEKLF
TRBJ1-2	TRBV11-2	ASTPPGRAPANYGYT
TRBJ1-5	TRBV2	ASSGRADQPQH
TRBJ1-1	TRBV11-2	ASSWLNRGRGTEAF
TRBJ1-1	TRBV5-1	ASARETGFTEAF
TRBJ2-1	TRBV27	ASSFLAGERSSYNEQF
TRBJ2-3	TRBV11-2	ASSLGLRGTDTQY
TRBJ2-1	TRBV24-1	ATYSGLAGDEQF
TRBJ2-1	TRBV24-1	ATRETGGQSNEQF
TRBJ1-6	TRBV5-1	ASSLGQDNSPLH
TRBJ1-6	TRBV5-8	ASSSRDNSPLH
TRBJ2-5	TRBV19	ASSIDSQGPGSTQY
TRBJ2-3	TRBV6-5	ASRISGRNTDTQY
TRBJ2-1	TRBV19	ASSILSRGEQF
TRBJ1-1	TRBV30	ACDLAGIGTEAF
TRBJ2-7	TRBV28	ASSLRLVPSYEQY
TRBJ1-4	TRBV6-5	ASSPGGGKGRPF
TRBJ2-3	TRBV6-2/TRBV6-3	ASSDRTVTDTQY
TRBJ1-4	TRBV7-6	ASSLTSVEKLF